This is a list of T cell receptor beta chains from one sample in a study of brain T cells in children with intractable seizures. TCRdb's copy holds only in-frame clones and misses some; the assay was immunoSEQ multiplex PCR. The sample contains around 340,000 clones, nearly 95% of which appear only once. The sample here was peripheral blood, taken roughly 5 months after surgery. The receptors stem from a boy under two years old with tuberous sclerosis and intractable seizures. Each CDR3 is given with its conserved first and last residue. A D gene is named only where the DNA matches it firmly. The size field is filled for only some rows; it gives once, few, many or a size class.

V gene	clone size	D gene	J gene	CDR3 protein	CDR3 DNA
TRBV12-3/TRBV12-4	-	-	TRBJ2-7	CASSLDRSEQYF	TGTGCCAGCAGTTTAGACAGGAGCGAGCAGTACTTC
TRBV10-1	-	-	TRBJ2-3	CASSETQVQGTQYF	TGCGCCAGCAGTGAAACCCAGGTCCAGGGCACGCAGTATTTT
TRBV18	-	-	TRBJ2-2	CASSPSERNTGELFF	TGTGCCAGCTCCCCAAGTGAGCGGAACACCGGGGAGCTGTTTTTT
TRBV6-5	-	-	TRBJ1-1	CASSYNRARTEAFF	TGTGCCAGCAGTTACAACAGGGCCCGAACTGAAGCTTTCTTT
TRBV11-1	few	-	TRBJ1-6	CASSFMGDNSPLHF	TGTGCCAGCAGCTTCATGGGCGACAATTCACCCCTCCACTTT
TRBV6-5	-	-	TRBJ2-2	CASSYSEGGRTGELFF	TGTGCCAGCAGTTACTCGGAAGGGGGGAGGACCGGGGAGCTGTTTTTT
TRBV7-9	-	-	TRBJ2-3	CASSLVADTQYF	TGTGCCAGCAGCTTAGTGGCCGATACGCAGTATTTT
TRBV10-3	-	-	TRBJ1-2	CAISDMGGYTF	TGTGCCATCAGTGACATGGGTGGCTACACCTTC
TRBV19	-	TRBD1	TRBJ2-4	CASSMGQPGPKNIQYF	TGTGCCAGTAGTATGGGACAGCCGGGCCCCAAAAACATTCAGTACTTC
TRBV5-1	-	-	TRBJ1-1	CASSPLGHLSMNTEAFF	TGCGCCAGCAGCCCTTTGGGGCACCTTAGCATGAACACTGAAGCTTTCTTT
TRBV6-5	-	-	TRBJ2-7	CASSYSGLRESEQYF	TGTGCCAGCAGTTACTCGGGGCTCAGGGAGTCCGAGCAGTACTTC
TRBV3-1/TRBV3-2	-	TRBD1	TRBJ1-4	CASNGDRGSEKLFF	TGTGCCAGCAACGGGGACAGGGGATCCGAAAAACTGTTTTTT
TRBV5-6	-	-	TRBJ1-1	CASSLPAWNTEAFF	TGTGCCAGCAGCTTGCCCGCCTGGAACACTGAAGCTTTCTTT
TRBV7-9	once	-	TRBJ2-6	CASSLTDPNVLTF	TGTGCCAGCAGCTTAACGGACCCCAACGTCCTGACTTTC
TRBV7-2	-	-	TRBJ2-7	CASSLPSSGWEKQYF	TGTGCCAGCAGCTTACCTTCGTCAGGGTGGGAAAAGCAGTACTTC
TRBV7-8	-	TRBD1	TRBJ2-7	CASSFSVGDRGVYEQYF	TGTGCCAGCAGCTTCTCAGTGGGCGACAGGGGCGTCTACGAGCAGTACTTC
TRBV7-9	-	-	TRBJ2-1	CASSLGGTYGNEQFF	TGTGCCAGCAGCTTAGGAGGGACGTATGGGAATGAGCAGTTCTTC
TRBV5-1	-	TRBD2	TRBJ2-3	CARSLAAGGADTQYF	TGCGCCCGCAGCTTGGCGGCGGGGGGGGCAGATACGCAGTATTTT
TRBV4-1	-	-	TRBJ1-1	CASSQVTEAFF	TGCGCCAGCAGCCAAGTCACTGAAGCTTTCTTT
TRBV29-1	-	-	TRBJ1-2	CSVEYRDGVYGYTF	TGCAGCGTTGAGTACCGGGACGGCGTCTATGGCTACACCTTC
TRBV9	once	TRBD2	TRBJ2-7	CASSASGGSSYEQYF	TGTGCCAGCAGCGCGAGCGGGGGCTCCTCCTACGAGCAGTACTTC
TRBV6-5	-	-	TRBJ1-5	CASRDRISGQPQHF	TGTGCCAGCAGGGATAGGATCTCCGGTCAGCCCCAGCATTTT
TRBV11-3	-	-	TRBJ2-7	CASSVDAGRLRAYEQYF	TGTGCCAGCAGCGTCGACGCGGGACGCCTTAGGGCCTACGAGCAGTACTTC
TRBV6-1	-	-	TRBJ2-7	CASSERGRGRTYEQYF	TGTGCCAGCAGTGAACGGGGCAGGGGGAGGACCTACGAGCAGTACTTC
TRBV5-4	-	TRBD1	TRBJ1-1	CASSLPGTGVTEAFF	TGTGCCAGCAGCTTGCCCGGGACAGGGGTGACTGAAGCTTTCTTT
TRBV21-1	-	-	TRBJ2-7	CASSKGLPYEQYF	TGTGCCAGCAGCAAAGGACTTCCTTACGAGCAGTACTTC
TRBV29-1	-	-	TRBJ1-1	CSVPVNTEAFF	TGCAGCGTTCCAGTTAACACTGAAGCTTTCTTT